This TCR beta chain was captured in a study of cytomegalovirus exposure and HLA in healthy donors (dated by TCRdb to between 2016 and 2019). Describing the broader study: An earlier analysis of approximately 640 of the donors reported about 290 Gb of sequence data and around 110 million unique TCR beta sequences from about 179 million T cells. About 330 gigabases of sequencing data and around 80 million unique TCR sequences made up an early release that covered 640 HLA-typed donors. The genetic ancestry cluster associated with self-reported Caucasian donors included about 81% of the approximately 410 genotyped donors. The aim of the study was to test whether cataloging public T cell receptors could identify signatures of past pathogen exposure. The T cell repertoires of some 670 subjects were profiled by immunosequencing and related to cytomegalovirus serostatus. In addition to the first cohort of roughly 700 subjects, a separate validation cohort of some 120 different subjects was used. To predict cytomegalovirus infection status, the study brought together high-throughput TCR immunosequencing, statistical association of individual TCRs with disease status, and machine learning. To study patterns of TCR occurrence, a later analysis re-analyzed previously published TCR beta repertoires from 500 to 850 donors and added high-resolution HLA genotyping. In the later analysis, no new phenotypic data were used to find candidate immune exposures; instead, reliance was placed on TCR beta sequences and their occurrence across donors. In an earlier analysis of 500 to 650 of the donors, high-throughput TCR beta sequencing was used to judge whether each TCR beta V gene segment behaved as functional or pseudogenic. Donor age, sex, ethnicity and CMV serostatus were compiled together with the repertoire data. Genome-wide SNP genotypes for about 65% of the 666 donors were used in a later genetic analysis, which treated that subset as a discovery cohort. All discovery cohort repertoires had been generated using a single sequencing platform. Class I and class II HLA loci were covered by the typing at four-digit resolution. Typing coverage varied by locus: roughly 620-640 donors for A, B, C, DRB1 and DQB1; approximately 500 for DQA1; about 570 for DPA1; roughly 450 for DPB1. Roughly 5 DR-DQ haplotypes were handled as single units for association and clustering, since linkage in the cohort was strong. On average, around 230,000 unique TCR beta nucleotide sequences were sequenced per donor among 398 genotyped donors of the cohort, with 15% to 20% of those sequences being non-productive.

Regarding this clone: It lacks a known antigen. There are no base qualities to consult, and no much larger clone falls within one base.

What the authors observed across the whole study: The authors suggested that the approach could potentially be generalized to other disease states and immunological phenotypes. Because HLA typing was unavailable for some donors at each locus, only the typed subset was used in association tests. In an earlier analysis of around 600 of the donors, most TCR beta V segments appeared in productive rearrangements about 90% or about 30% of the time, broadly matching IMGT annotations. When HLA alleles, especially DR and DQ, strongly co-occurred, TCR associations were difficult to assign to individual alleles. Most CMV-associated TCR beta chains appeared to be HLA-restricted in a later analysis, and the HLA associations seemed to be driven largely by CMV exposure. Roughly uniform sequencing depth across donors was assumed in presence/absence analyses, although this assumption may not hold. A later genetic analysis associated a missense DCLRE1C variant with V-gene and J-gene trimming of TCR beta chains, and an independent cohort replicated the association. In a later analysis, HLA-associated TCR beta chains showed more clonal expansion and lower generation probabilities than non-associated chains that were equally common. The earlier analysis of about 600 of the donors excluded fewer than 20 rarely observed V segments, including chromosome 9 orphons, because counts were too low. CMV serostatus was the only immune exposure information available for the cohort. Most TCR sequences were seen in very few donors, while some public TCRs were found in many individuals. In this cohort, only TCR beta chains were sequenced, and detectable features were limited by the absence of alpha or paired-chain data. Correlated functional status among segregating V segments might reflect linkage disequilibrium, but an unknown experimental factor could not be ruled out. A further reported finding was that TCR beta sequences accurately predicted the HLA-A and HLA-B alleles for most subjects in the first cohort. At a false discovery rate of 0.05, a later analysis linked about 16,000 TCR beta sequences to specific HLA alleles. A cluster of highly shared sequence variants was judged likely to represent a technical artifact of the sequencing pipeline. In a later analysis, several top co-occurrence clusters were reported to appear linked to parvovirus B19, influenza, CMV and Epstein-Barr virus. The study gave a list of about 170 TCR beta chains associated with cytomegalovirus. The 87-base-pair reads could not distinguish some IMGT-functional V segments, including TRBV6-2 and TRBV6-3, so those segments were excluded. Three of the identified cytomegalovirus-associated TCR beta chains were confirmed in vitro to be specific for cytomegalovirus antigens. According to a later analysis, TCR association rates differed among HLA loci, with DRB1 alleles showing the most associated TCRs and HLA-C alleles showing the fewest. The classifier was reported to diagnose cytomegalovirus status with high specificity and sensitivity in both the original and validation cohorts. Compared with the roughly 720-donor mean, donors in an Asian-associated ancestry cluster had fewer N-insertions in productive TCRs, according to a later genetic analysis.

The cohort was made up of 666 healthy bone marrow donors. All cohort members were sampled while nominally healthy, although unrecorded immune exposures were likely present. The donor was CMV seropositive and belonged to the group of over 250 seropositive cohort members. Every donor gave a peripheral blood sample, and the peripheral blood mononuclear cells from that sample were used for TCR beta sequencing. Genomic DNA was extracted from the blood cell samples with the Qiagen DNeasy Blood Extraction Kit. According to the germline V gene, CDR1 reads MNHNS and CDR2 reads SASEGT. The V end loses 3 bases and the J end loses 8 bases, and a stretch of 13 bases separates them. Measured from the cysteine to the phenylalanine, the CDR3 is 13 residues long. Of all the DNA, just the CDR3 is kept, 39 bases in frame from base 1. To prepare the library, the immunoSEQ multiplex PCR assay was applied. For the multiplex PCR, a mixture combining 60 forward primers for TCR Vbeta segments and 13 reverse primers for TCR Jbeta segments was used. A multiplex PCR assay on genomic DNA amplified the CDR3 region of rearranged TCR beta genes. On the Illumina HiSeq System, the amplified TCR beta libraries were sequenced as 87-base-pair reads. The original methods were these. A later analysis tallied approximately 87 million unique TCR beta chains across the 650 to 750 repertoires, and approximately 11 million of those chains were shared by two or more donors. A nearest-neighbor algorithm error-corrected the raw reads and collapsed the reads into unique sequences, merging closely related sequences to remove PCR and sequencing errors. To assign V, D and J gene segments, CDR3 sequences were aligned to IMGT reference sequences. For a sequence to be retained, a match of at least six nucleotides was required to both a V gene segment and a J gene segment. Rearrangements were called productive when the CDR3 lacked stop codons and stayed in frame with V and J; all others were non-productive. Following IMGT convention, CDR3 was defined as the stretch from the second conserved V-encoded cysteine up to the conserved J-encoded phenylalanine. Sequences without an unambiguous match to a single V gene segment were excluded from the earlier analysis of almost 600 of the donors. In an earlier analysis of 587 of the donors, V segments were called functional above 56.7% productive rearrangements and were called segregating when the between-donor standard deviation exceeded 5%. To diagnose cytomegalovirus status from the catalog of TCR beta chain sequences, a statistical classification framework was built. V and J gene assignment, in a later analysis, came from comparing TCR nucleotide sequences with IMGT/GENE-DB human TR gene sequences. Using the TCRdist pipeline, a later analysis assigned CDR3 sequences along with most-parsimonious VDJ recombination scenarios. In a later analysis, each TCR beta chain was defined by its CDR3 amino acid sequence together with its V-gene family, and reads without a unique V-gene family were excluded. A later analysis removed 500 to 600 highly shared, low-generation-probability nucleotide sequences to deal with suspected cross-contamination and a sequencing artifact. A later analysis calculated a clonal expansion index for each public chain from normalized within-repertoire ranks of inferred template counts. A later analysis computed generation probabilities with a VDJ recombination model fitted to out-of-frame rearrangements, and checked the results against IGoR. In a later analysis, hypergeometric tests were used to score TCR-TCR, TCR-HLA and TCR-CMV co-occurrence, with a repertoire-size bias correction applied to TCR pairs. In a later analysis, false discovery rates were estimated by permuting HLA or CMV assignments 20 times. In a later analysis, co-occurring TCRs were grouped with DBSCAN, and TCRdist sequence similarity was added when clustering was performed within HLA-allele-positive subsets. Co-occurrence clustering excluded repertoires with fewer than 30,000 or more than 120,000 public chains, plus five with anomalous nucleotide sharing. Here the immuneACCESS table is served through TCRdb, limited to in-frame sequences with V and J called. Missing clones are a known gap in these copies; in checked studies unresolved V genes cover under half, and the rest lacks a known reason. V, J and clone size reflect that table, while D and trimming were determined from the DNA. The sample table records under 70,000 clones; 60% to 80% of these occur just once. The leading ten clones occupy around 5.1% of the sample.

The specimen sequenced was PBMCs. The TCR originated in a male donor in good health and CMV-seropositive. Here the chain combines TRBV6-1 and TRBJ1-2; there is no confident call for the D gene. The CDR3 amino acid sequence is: CASSDSVPGGYTF. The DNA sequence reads TGTGCCAGCAGTGATTCAGTACCGGGAGGCTACACCTTC.